The clone carrying this T cell receptor beta chain occurred many times. The antigen is undetermined. The CDR3 extends over 14 amino acids. Germline-derived CDR1 and CDR2 are MGHRA and YSYEKL. Trimming stripped 3 bases from V and 7 bases from J, with 15 bases between. From 5'RACE with constant-segment primers came TCR alpha and TCR beta cDNA libraries that carried sample barcodes and UMIs. TCRdb itself ran the 5' RACE reads through MiXCR, one entry per CDR3 protein. The sample includes more than 350,000 distinct CDR3 sequences, about a sixth of them seen just once. The data originate from a study of T-cell memory formation after mild COVID-19. Study-level points and caveats: Contracting CD4+ clones lay largely in CM and EM, with CD8+ ones residing in EMRA. The study found balanced CD4/CD8 in clones contracting day 15 to 85 and a CD4+ lean in later expanders. A subset of responding clones appeared in pre-infection memory, suggesting cross-reactive memory joined.

The sequenced sample consisted of PBMCs or a T cell subset sorted from them (not recorded which). The rearrangement links TRBV4-1 to TRBJ1-2; D is ambiguous. This TCR was sampled from a man aged 18-30 years who had mild COVID-19 (a few samples of this study predate the infection). Cell type and time point are not known. The CDR3 bases are TGCGCCAGCAGCCAGCCTAGGTTGGTACGTGGCTACACCTTC. Translating gives CASSQPRLVRGYTF.